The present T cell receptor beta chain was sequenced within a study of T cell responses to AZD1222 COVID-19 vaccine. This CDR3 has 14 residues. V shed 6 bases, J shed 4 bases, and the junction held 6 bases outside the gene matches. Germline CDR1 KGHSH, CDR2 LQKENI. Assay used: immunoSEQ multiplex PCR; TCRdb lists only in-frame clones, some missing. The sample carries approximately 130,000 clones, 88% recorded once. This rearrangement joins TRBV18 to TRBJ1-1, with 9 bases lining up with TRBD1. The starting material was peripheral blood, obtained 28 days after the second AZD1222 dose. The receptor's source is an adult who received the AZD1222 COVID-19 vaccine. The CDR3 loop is CASSRGQGSTEAFF. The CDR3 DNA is TGTGCCAGCTCCCGTGGACAGGGGAGCACTGAAGCTTTCTTT.